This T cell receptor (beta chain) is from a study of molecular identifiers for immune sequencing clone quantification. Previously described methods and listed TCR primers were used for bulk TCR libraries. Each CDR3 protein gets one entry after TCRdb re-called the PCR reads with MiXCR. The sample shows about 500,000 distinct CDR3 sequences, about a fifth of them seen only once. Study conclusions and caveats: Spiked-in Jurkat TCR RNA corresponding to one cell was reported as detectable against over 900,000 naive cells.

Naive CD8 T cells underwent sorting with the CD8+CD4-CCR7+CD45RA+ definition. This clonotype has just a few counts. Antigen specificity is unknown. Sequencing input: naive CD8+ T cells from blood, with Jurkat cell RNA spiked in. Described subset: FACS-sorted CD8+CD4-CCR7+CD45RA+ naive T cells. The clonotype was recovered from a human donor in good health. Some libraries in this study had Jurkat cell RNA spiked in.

CDR3 residues: CASSLGASGRTEQYF. CDR3 DNA sequence: TGTGCCAGCAGCTTAGGGGCTAGCGGGAGGACCGAGCAGTACTTC. The rearrangement joins TRBV7-2 to TRBJ2-7; 11 bases line up with TRBD2. This CDR3 region has 15 residues. In germline, CDR1 is SGHTA, CDR2 FQGNSA. Unmatched junction bases numbered 5, after V lost 1 base and J lost 6 bases.